This T cell receptor beta chain originates from a study of chemoradiotherapy in HPV16-positive cancers. Repertoires were sampled repeatedly during chemoradiotherapy. The ends lost 0 bases at V and 7 bases at J; junction bases unmatched: 32. CDR3 size: 24 residues. The germline CDR1 and CDR2 sequences are MNHNS and SASEGT. Study results and caveats: Non-HPV-specific T cells did not expand in tumors during treatment, whereas candidate HPV-specific clones and E7-related motifs did. HPV-specific T cells were functionally defined from only a couple of HPV16-positive patients. HPV-responsive T-cell expansion during chemoradiotherapy was linked to improved recurrence-free survival in HPV16-positive patients.

Data came from immunoSEQ multiplex PCR; TCRdb stores just in-frame clones and leaves some out. The table shows fewer than 20,000 clones, with more than 75% occurring only once. About this clone itself: Its antigen is not known.

The chain joins TRBV6-1 to TRBJ1-5; 8 bases agree with TRBD1. This receptor was obtained from a human donor with HPV-associated anogenital cancer. The sample here was blood, taken from a patient who underwent chemoradiotherapy. The CDR3 spells CASSEARTWDTLGRQGPLEQPQHF. CDR3 nucleotide sequence: TGTGCCAGCAGTGAAGCGCGGACGTGGGACACCCTCGGCCGACAGGGGCCCCTTGAACAGCCCCAGCATTTT.